Described below is a single T cell receptor (beta chain) sequence and its context. No antigen is known for it. These data come from a study of monozygotic twins with inflammatory bowel disease. Regarding the study as a whole: Data gave no support to a single strong signal or clonotype associated with IBD.

TCRdb reprocessed the 5' RACE reads, with one entry per CDR3 protein and no DNA. The repertoire table contains 150,000 to 200,000 distinct CDR3 sequences. Per the germline V gene, CDR1 is SGHRS and CDR2 is YFSETQ. The CDR3 spans 14 residues. Total RNA from whole blood was isolated with no T cell sorting. This sequence joins TRBV5-1 and TRBJ1-1; there is no DNA to check the TCRdb D call of TRBD1. This receptor was identified in a human donor with ulcerative colitis or Crohn's disease, or a healthy co-twin of an affected twin (not recorded which). Source material: blood. CDR3 loop: CASSQGAGGTEAFF.